This is a list of T cell receptor beta chains from one sample in a study of T-cell reconstitution after alpha-beta-depleted transplantation in children. TCRdb re-called the PCR reads with MiXCR, one entry per CDR3 protein. The sample includes about 250,000 distinct CDR3 sequences, more than 20% of them seen just once. The sequences come from PBMCs, mostly from graft donor cells, collected 360 days after TCRalphabeta/CD19-depleted stem cell transplant. The receptors stem from a female patient younger than 10 who had a stem cell transplant for congenital amegakaryocytic thrombocytopenia, so the T cells may come from the graft donor. Both conserved end residues are part of each CDR3. Fields, in order: V gene, D gene, J gene, clone size, CDR3 DNA, CDR3 protein. A D gene is named only where the DNA matches it firmly. Some rows mark clone size as missing; the rest say once, few, many or name a class of expanded clone.

TRBV12-3/TRBV12-4	TRBD1	TRBJ1-4	once	TGTGCCAGCAGTTTAGGGGCAGGGGGCAGAAAACTGTTTTTT	CASSLGAGGRKLFF
TRBV7-2	.	TRBJ1-2	.	TGTGCCAGCAGCTTAGTGGCAGGCCCCTATGGCTACACCTTC	CASSLVAGPYGYTF
TRBV12-3/TRBV12-4	.	TRBJ1-1	.	TGTGCCAGCAGCCAACAGGGTGGATTTGAAGCTTTCTTT	CASSQQGGFEAFF
TRBV4-1	.	TRBJ2-5	few	TGCGCCAGCAGCCAAGTCCCCTCGTGGGGGCAAGAGACCCAGTACTTC	CASSQVPSWGQETQYF
TRBV5-1	.	TRBJ2-3	.	TGCGCCAGCACGTGGGCAGGTCAGGGAGATACGCAGTATTTT	CASTWAGQGDTQYF
TRBV5-8	.	TRBJ2-5	.	TGTGCCAGCAGCTTGGGATGGGGTACAGCGGAACAAGAGACCCAGTACTTC	CASSLGWGTAEQETQYF
TRBV3-1	.	TRBJ2-5	.	TGTGCCAGCAGCCGACGGACGGGCGGCCGGGAGACCCAGTACTTC	CASSRRTGGRETQYF
TRBV5-1	.	TRBJ1-4	.	TGCGCCAGCAGCTGGACACCAACTAATGAAAAACTGTTTTTT	CASSWTPTNEKLFF
TRBV10-3	TRBD2	TRBJ2-2	.	TGTGCCATCAGTGTCAGCGGGAGCGGGTGGGAGCTGTTTTTT	CAISVSGSGWELFF
TRBV6-1	.	TRBJ1-6	.	TGTGCCAGCAGTAAACAGGGTTCACCCCTCCACTTT	CASSKQGSPLHF
TRBV4-1	TRBD2	TRBJ2-2	few	TGCGCCAGCAGCCAAATAGGCGTCGGGACTACCCCCGCCGGGGAGCTGTTTTTT	CASSQIGVGTTPAGELFF
TRBV20-1	.	TRBJ2-1	.	TGCAGTGCTAGTCAGTCAGGGTACAATGAGCAGTTCTTC	CSASQSGYNEQFF
TRBV11-2	TRBD2	TRBJ2-5	.	TGTGCCAGCAGCTTAGAAGGGACTAGCGGGAGGTCCAAGACCCAGTACTTC	CASSLEGTSGRSKTQYF
TRBV6-2/TRBV6-3	.	TRBJ2-3	few	TGTGCCAGCAGTTACCGGACGGGCACAGATACGCAGTATTTT	CASSYRTGTDTQYF
TRBV4-1	.	TRBJ2-2	.	TGCGCCAGCAGCCAAGTGGCTTACTTCGGGGGAAGCACCGGGGAGCTGTTTTTT	CASSQVAYFGGSTGELFF
TRBV20-1	.	TRBJ2-1	.	TGCAGTGCTAGAGATCCCGCCCCTAGCGATTATGAGCAGTTCTTC	CSARDPAPSDYEQFF
TRBV18	.	TRBJ2-5	.	TGTGCCAGCTCACCACCGGGACACATAGCGCAAGAGACCCAGTACTTC	CASSPPGHIAQETQYF
TRBV29-1	.	TRBJ2-5	.	TGCAGCGTCTTACACGGGCCGAAAGAGACCCAGTACTTC	CSVLHGPKETQYF
TRBV4-2	.	TRBJ2-1	.	TGTGCCAGCAGCCAAGTCACATTCGGGAATGAGCAGTTCTTC	CASSQVTFGNEQFF
TRBV12-3/TRBV12-4	.	TRBJ1-6	.	TGTGCCAGCAGTTTACAATACGGAAGTAATTCACCCCTCCACTTT	CASSLQYGSNSPLHF
TRBV6-2/TRBV6-3	.	TRBJ2-5	few	TGTGCCAGCAGTTCAGGGAAGGAGACCCAGTACTTC	CASSSGKETQYF
TRBV19	TRBD1	TRBJ1-4	.	TGTGCCAGTACCCTGGGACAGAATAATGAAAAACTGTTTTTT	CASTLGQNNEKLFF
TRBV29-1	TRBD1	TRBJ1-2	.	TGCAGCGTCCAACCCCCTCAGGGGGGAGCTAACTATGGCTACACCTTC	CSVQPPQGGANYGYTF
TRBV12-3/TRBV12-4	.	TRBJ2-2	many	TGTGCCAGCAGTTTAGAAACGAACGGGGAGCTGTTTTTT	CASSLETNGELFF
TRBV4-3	.	TRBJ2-7	few	TGCGCCAGCAGCCAAGCCGGAGGGCGGGATAGAGCCTACGAGCAGTACTTC	CASSQAGGRDRAYEQYF
TRBV12-3/TRBV12-4	.	TRBJ2-5	few	TGTGCCAGCAGTTTGGGGGTGACCCAGTACTTC	CASSLGVTQYF
TRBV4-3	TRBD2	TRBJ2-5	.	TGCGCCAGCAGCCGGACTACTAGCGGGAGTACCCCAGAGACCCAGTACTTC	CASSRTTSGSTPETQYF